This passage covers 7 T cell receptor beta chains from one sample sequenced in a study of human T cells and chemical hapten exposure. TCRdb re-derived calls from the RACE reads in MiXCR, one entry per CDR3 protein. The profile covers just over 95,000 distinct CDR3 sequences, with less than 35% appearing a single time and under 13% taken by the ten largest. Time point given: patch test 3, about 24 weeks after DPC sensitization. Treatment given: therapeutic diphenylcyclopropenone sensitization with weekly scalp DPC. The specimen was whole blood, collected in connection with sensitization to the hapten diphenylcyclopropenone (DPC). The receptors derive from a middle-aged man with alopecia areata. Some clones in this sample may be carry-over from other donors' samples.

A few counts support this clonotype. V and J are TRBV14 and TRBJ2-7; D uncertain. The germline V gene has CDR1 SGHDN and CDR2 FVKESK. V lost 0 bases, J lost 6 bases, and 9 bases lay in between. The CDR3 extends over 13 amino acids. CDR3 sequence reads: CASSQDLRREQYF. The CDR3 region has the DNA TGTGCCAGCAGCCAAGATCTGAGGCGCGAGCAGTACTTC. Based on the CDR3 plus reference TRBV14 and TRBJ2-7, the full variable domain is EAGVTQFPSHSVIEKGQTVTLRCDPISGHDNLYWYRRVMGKEIKFLLHFVKESKQDESGMPNNRFLAERTGGTYSTLKVQPAELEDSGVYFCASSQDLRREQYFGPGTRLTVT.

This clonotype appeared a few times. The chain uses TRBV29-1 and TRBJ1-5; D is possibly TRBD1 (6 bases). The CDR3 consists of 15 residues. Germline-derived CDR1 and CDR2 are SQVTM and ANQGSEA. The V end was cut by 4 bases, the J end by 1 base, with 14 bases between. The CDR3 DNA reads TGCAGCGTTGTGTGGCAGGGGATGAGCAATCAGCCCCAGCATTTT. This codes for CSVVWQGMSNQPQHF. The variable domain in full, completed from reference TRBV29-1 and TRBJ1-5, reads SAVISQKPSRDICQRGTSLTIQCQVDSQVTMMFWYRQQPGQSLTLIATANQGSEATYESGFVIDKFPISRPNLTFSTLTVSNMSPEDSSIYLCSVVWQGMSNQPQHFGDGTRLSIL.

The chain couples TRBV6-2 or TRBV6-3 to TRBJ2-3; TRBD2 matches 11 bases. J gave up 4 bases and V 6 bases, and 9 bases lay outside the gene matches. CDR1 and CDR2 from the germline V gene are MNHEY and SVGEGT. The CDR3 has 16 amino acids. In DNA form, the CDR3 reads TGTGCCAGCAGATCTTTCACTAGCGGGAGACCAGATACGCAGTATTTT. Amino acids: CASRSFTSGRPDTQYF.

This clonotype appeared a few times. This chain links TRBV2 with TRBJ2-3; 8 positions agree with TRBD2. With V trimmed by 5 bases and J by 5 bases, 9 bases remained unmatched. CDR3 length: 15 residues. CDR1 and CDR2 (germline): SNHLY, FYNNEI. CDR3 sequence (DNA): TGTGCCAGCAGTTCAGACAGCGGGAGAGGAGATACGCAGTATTTT. Its protein is CASSSDSGRGDTQYF.

As regards this clonotype: A junction end diverges from the germline sequence, so it may reflect a read error. The CDR3, as DNA: TGTGTCAGCAGCCGACAGGGTGAAGGTCAGCCCCAGCATTTT. Translated: CVSSRQGEGQPQHF. The V and J genes are TRBV5-4 and TRBJ1-5; 7 bases agree with TRBD1. Germline assignment: CDR1 SGHNT and CDR2 YYREEE (reference sequence). The CDR3 is made up of 14 amino acids.

This clonotype appeared a few times. This chain joins TRBV12-3 or TRBV12-4 and TRBJ1-1; TRBD1 aligns across 7 bases. Unmatched junction bases numbered 2, after V lost 4 bases and J lost 0 bases. The CDR3 sequence is 14 residues long. CDR3 sequence reads: CASSWDRVNTEAFF. DNA for the CDR3: TGTGCCAGCAGTTGGGACAGAGTGAACACTGAAGCTTTCTTT.

The chain combines TRBV6-5 with TRBJ2-3, with TRBD1 as a possible D gene (6 bases). This CDR3 has 12 residues. Trimming left V 4 bases short and J 12 bases short, with 14 bases between. Germline assignment: CDR1 MNHEY and CDR2 SVGAGI. The DNA for the CDR3 is TGTGCCAGCAGTTCTTGGGACACCCCTCAGTATTTT. It translates to CASSSWDTPQYF.